This is a list of T cell receptor beta chains from one sample in a study of shared clonotypes between healthy human individuals. Profiled with immunoSEQ multiplex PCR; TCRdb holds only in-frame clones, not every one. The top ten clones hold 0.1% to 0.15% of a sample with just over 2,000,000 clones, over 85% of them seen once. Material for sequencing was naive CD4+ T cells sorted from blood. The receptors were gathered from a man younger than 30 in good health. The CDR3 runs from the conserved cysteine through the conserved F or W. A D gene is named only where the DNA matches it firmly. A row's size may be missing; if present it is once, few, many or a size class.

TRBV10-3	TRBJ1-2	TRBD1	-	TGTGCCATCAGAGAGACAGGGGCCGATGGCTACACCTTC	CAIRETGADGYTF
TRBV7-9	TRBJ1-1	TRBD1	-	TGTGCCAGCAGCCAGGGACAGGGAGACACTGAAGCTTTCTTT	CASSQGQGDTEAFF
TRBV7-2	TRBJ2-7	TRBD2	-	TGTGCCAGCAGCTTAGTTAGCGGGATCTACGAGCAGTACTTC	CASSLVSGIYEQYF
TRBV6-6	TRBJ1-6	-	-	TGTGCCAGCAGTTACGACACGGAGAATTCACCCCTCCACTTT	CASSYDTENSPLHF
TRBV16	TRBJ1-2	TRBD1	-	TGTGCCAGCAGCCAATCGCCACAGGGGAATGGCTACACCTTC	CASSQSPQGNGYTF
TRBV2	TRBJ2-7	-	-	TGTGCCAGCAGTGAAGAGTACGAGCAGTACTTC	CASSEEYEQYF
TRBV5-8	TRBJ2-5	TRBD1	-	TGTGCCAGCAGCTTGACAGGGGCAGAGACCCAGTACTTC	CASSLTGAETQYF
TRBV5-4	TRBJ1-2	-	-	TGTGCCAGCAGCTTCTACAGGGATGGCTACACCTTC	CASSFYRDGYTF
TRBV5-1	TRBJ2-7	-	-	TGCGCCAGCAGCTTGGAGCTAGGGTACGAGCAGTACTTC	CASSLELGYEQYF
TRBV4-3	TRBJ2-1	TRBD2	-	TGCGCCAGCAGCCAAGCCTCGCTTTTGACTAGCGGGAGGGTCACGGACAATGAGCAGTTCTTC	CASSQASLLTSGRVTDNEQFF
TRBV6-6	TRBJ2-7	-	once	TGTGCCAGCACCTTGACCCTAGCGCAAAGCTCCTACGAGCAGTACTTC	CASTLTLAQSSYEQYF
TRBV19	TRBJ1-5	-	-	TGTGCCAGTAGTGACAGAAACAATCAGCCCCAGCATTTT	CASSDRNNQPQHF
TRBV28	TRBJ1-2	-	-	TGTGCCAGCAGTTTAAGTCCTCTCTATGGCTACACCTTC	CASSLSPLYGYTF
TRBV5-5	TRBJ1-2	TRBD1	-	TGTGCCAGCAGTTTGACGACAGGGCTGAAGGGTGGCTACACCTTC	CASSLTTGLKGGYTF
TRBV19	TRBJ2-7	-	-	TGTGCCAGTAGTATAGATCGGGGCAGATCCTACGAGCAGTACTTC	CASSIDRGRSYEQYF
TRBV19	TRBJ2-7	-	few	TGTGCCAGTAGTGTTAGGGACAATTCCTACGAGCAGTACTTC	CASSVRDNSYEQYF
TRBV30	TRBJ2-1	TRBD1	-	TGTGCCTGGAGTAAGGGGGCGAGCTCCTACAATGAGCAGTTCTTC	CAWSKGASSYNEQFF
TRBV10-1	TRBJ2-7	-	once	TGCGCCAGCAGTTCCGATACAGCGTCCTACGAGCAGTACTTC	CASSSDTASYEQYF
TRBV5-6	TRBJ2-5	-	once	TGTGCCAGCAGCTTGAGAGTCGGAGAAGCCCAAGAGACCCAGTACTTC	CASSLRVGEAQETQYF
TRBV19	TRBJ2-3	-	-	TGTGCCAGTAGTATCCCCTCGGAACAGGCAGATACGCAGTATTTT	CASSIPSEQADTQYF
TRBV7-6	TRBJ1-1	-	-	TGTGCCAGCAGCTTAGTCTGCAGAACGAAAGCTTTCTTT	CASSLVCRTKAFF
TRBV9	TRBJ2-1	-	-	TGTGCCAGCTCGTCGGGTGGAGTATACTACAATGAGCAGTTCTTC	CASSSGGVYYNEQFF
TRBV25-1	TRBJ2-5	-	-	TGTGCCAGCAGAGGGGGGGGAGAGACCCAGTACTTC	CASRGGGETQYF
TRBV28	TRBJ2-3	-	-	TGTGCCAGCAGTCTCTTCACAGATACGCAGTATTTT	CASSLFTDTQYF
TRBV18	TRBJ1-6	-	-	TGTGCCAGCTCACCTCTACGGGAAGGTGGTTCACCCCTCCACTTT	CASSPLREGGSPLHF
TRBV29-1	TRBJ2-7	TRBD1	-	TGCAGCGTTGAAGTCCCTCCCGGGACAGGGGCCTACGAGCAGTACTTC	CSVEVPPGTGAYEQYF
TRBV10-1	TRBJ1-1	-	-	TGCGCCAGCAGTGAGGCGGGGGGGAACACTGAAGCTTTCTTT	CASSEAGGNTEAFF
TRBV19	TRBJ2-5	TRBD1	-	TGTGCCAGTACCAACACAGGGGGTCCGCAAGAGACCCAGTACTTC	CASTNTGGPQETQYF
TRBV6-1	TRBJ2-3	TRBD2	few	TGTGCCGCCAGACTAGCGGGGGCGGATACGCAGTATTTT	CAARLAGADTQYF
TRBV30	TRBJ2-7	-	-	TGTGCCTGGAGAATCGGAGGCGAGCAGTACTTC	CAWRIGGEQYF
TRBV2	TRBJ1-1	-	-	TGTGCCAGCAGTGGCGGCACTGAAGCTTTCTTT	CASSGGTEAFF
TRBV7-8	TRBJ1-5	-	-	TGTGCCAGCAGCTTAGGGGAGGGGGGACGGCATAGCAATCAGCCCCAGCATTTT	CASSLGEGGRHSNQPQHF
TRBV10-1	TRBJ2-2	-	-	TGCGCCAGCAGTGATGGATCGAACACCGGGGAGCTGTTTTTT	CASSDGSNTGELFF
TRBV5-1	TRBJ2-6	-	-	TGCGCCAGCAGCTTCATGGAAGCTGGGGCCAACGTCCTGACTTTC	CASSFMEAGANVLTF
TRBV7-2	TRBJ2-1	TRBD2	-	TGTGCCAGCAGCGGACCGGGACTAGCGGGAGCCCCCTACAATGAGCAGTTCTTC	CASSGPGLAGAPYNEQFF
TRBV30	TRBJ2-1	-	-	TGTGCCTGGAGTGTAGTCGGGGATCGGCAGTTCTTC	CAWSVVGDRQFF
TRBV5-4	TRBJ2-5	-	-	TGTGCCAGCAGGGCCCGGGACGGAAGTCAAGAGACCCAGTACTTC	CASRARDGSQETQYF
TRBV28	TRBJ2-1	TRBD1	-	TGTGCCAGCAGTTTTGGGGACAGAGTTTACAATGAGCAGTTCTTC	CASSFGDRVYNEQFF
TRBV2	TRBJ2-2	TRBD2	-	TGTGCCAGCAGGAGAGCGGGATCCACCACCGGGGAGCTGTTTTTT	CASRRAGSTTGELFF
TRBV18	TRBJ1-6	-	-	TGTGCCAGCACAAACATCTATAATTCACCCCTCCACTTT	CASTNIYNSPLHF
TRBV21-1	TRBJ2-7	-	-	TGTGCCAGCAGCCCAGGGGTAAGATACGAGCAGTACTTC	CASSPGVRYEQYF
TRBV7-8	TRBJ2-7	-	-	TGTGCCAGCATCGGTATTGGACTGCCGTTTGGTAGGCAGTACTTC	CASIGIGLPFGRQYF
TRBV28	TRBJ1-6	-	many	TGTGCCAGCAGTTTAGAAGAGAGCGCCTATAATTCACCCCTCCACTTT	CASSLEESAYNSPLHF
TRBV27	TRBJ2-5	-	-	TGTGCCAGCAGCCCCTCCTGGGCTCCGGAAGAGACCCAGTACTTC	CASSPSWAPEETQYF
TRBV7-2	TRBJ2-5	-	-	TGTGCCAGCAGCGAGATGGGGGAGACCCAGTACTTC	CASSEMGETQYF